Listed below are T cell receptor beta chains from one sample, sequenced in a study of long-term antiretroviral therapy in people with HIV. Sequencing used immunoSEQ multiplex PCR; TCRdb keeps in-frame clones, though not all of them. The sample shows approximately 20,000 clones, about 80% of them seen only once. Sequences were derived from unsorted PBMCs, sampled 0.5 years after starting antiretroviral therapy. The receptors shown here come from a man aged 18-30 years with HIV. The CDR3 runs from the conserved cysteine through the conserved F or W. The D gene is left open where the match is weak. Expanded clones get a size class; other rows say once, few or many, or leave the size out.

abundance	d_gene	j_gene	v_gene	CDR3aa	CDR3nt
once	NA	TRBJ2-7	TRBV28	CASSGQYNEQYF	TGTGCCAGCAGTGGACAGTATAACGAGCAGTACTTC
NA	NA	TRBJ2-7	TRBV7-6	CASSPRTNYEQYF	TGTGCCAGCAGCCCGCGGACAAACTACGAGCAGTACTTC
NA	NA	TRBJ1-4	TRBV18	CASSPPWSGGEKLFF	TGTGCCAGCTCACCACCGTGGAGCGGAGGGGAAAAACTGTTTTTT
once	NA	TRBJ1-5	TRBV5-1	CASSLVPGNNQPQHF	TGCGCCAGCAGCTTGGTGCCAGGGAACAATCAGCCCCAGCATTTT
NA	NA	TRBJ1-1	TRBV28	CASSLIKTDTEAFF	TGTGCCAGCAGTTTGATCAAGACTGACACTGAAGCTTTCTTT
once	NA	TRBJ2-5	TRBV4-1	CASSQGGETQYF	TGCGCCAGCAGCCAAGGGGGGGAGACCCAGTACTTC
NA	NA	TRBJ1-5	TRBV7-8	CASEPFPGPRKGQPQHF	TGTGCCAGCGAGCCGTTCCCCGGGCCACGAAAGGGTCAGCCCCAGCATTTT
NA	NA	TRBJ2-7	TRBV18	CASSPQAVPSYEQYF	TGTGCCAGCTCACCACAAGCCGTTCCATCCTACGAGCAGTACTTC
NA	TRBD1	TRBJ1-2	TRBV7-9	CASGQGDGYTF	TGTGCCAGCGGACAGGGTGATGGCTACACCTTC
NA	NA	TRBJ1-1	TRBV5-1	CASGQMNTEAFF	TGCGCCAGCGGACAGATGAACACTGAAGCTTTCTTT
NA	NA	TRBJ1-1	TRBV7-2	CASSQDTGFPEAFF	TGTGCCAGCAGCCAAGACACAGGGTTCCCTGAAGCTTTCTTT
NA	TRBD1	TRBJ2-7	TRBV11-2	CASSLVLRAGGMGYEQYF	TGTGCCAGCAGCTTAGTCCTGAGGGCAGGGGGAATGGGCTACGAGCAGTACTTC
NA	TRBD1	TRBJ2-1	TRBV5-5	CASSFGQVPYNEQFF	TGTGCCAGCAGCTTCGGACAGGTCCCTTACAATGAGCAGTTCTTC
few	TRBD2	TRBJ2-2	TRBV2	CASTPLGDYSSGELFF	TGTGCCAGTACACCACTCGGGGACTACTCCTCCGGGGAGCTGTTTTTT
NA	TRBD2	TRBJ2-1	TRBV27	CASRPTSGSFSYNEQFF	TGTGCCAGCAGACCAACTAGCGGGAGTTTCTCCTACAATGAGCAGTTCTTC
NA	NA	TRBJ2-7	TRBV11-2	CASSFGPSYEQYF	TGTGCCAGCAGCTTTGGACCTTCCTACGAGCAGTACTTC
NA	NA	TRBJ1-1	TRBV4-1	CASSAAGVTEAFF	TGCGCCAGCAGCGCCGCAGGGGTCACTGAAGCTTTCTTT
NA	TRBD1	TRBJ1-4	TRBV6-1	CASSGWDRGKLFF	TGTGCCAGCAGTGGATGGGACAGGGGAAAACTGTTTTTT
NA	NA	TRBJ2-6	TRBV28	CASTAYSGANVLTF	TGTGCCAGCACCGCCTACTCTGGGGCCAACGTCCTGACTTTC
NA	TRBD1	TRBJ1-3	TRBV15	CATSTRQGEMAQDTIYF	TGTGCCACCAGCACCAGACAGGGGGAAATGGCGCAAGACACCATATATTTT
few	TRBD2	TRBJ2-1	TRBV11-2	CASSLTTSGVNEQFF	TGTGCCAGCAGCTTAACGACTAGCGGGGTCAATGAGCAGTTCTTC
NA	NA	TRBJ1-5	TRBV6-1	CASSERLQVPQPQHF	TGTGCCAGCAGTGAAAGATTACAGGTCCCCCAGCCCCAGCATTTT
NA	NA	TRBJ2-3	TRBV7-2	CASSSASLDTQYF	TGTGCCAGCAGTTCTGCCTCCCTTGATACGCAGTATTTT
NA	NA	TRBJ1-5	TRBV7-9	CASSLHGRGNQPQHF	TGTGCCAGCAGCTTACATGGACGGGGCAATCAGCCCCAGCATTTT
NA	NA	TRBJ2-3	TRBV7-3	CASSLISGASQYF	TGTGCCAGCAGCTTAATCTCTGGGGCTTCGCAGTATTTT
NA	NA	TRBJ1-2	TRBV9	CASSVYGGNYGYTF	TGTGCCAGCAGCGTGTATGGGGGTAACTATGGCTACACCTTC
NA	NA	TRBJ1-5	TRBV28	CASSLVGGNQPQHF	TGTGCCAGCAGTTTAGTAGGGGGCAATCAGCCCCAGCATTTT
NA	NA	TRBJ1-5	TRBV18	CASSPRAGLNQPQHF	TGTGCCAGCTCACCACGGGCAGGGTTGAATCAGCCCCAGCATTTT
NA	TRBD2	TRBJ2-1	TRBV5-4	CASSLGLAGDSYNEQFF	TGTGCCAGCAGCCTCGGACTAGCGGGGGACTCCTACAATGAGCAGTTCTTC
NA	NA	TRBJ2-7	TRBV4-3	CASSQDRGTLGQYF	TGCGCCAGCAGCCAAGATCGGGGAACCCTAGGGCAGTACTTC
NA	NA	TRBJ2-4	TRBV7-2	CASSLERDGRPLAKNIQYF	TGTGCCAGCAGCTTAGAACGGGACGGGCGTCCCCTGGCCAAAAACATTCAGTACTTC
NA	TRBD1	TRBJ1-1	TRBV15	CATSREKNRGSEAFF	TGTGCCACCAGCAGAGAAAAGAACAGGGGGAGTGAAGCTTTCTTT
NA	TRBD2	TRBJ2-2	TRBV5-4	CASSLRGRPGELFF	TGTGCCAGCAGCTTACGCGGGAGGCCCGGGGAGCTGTTTTTT
NA	NA	TRBJ2-7	TRBV4-3	CASSQDHGLTRYEQYF	TGCGCCAGCAGCCAAGATCATGGGTTAACCCGATACGAGCAGTACTTC
NA	NA	TRBJ2-7	TRBV7-9	CASSLIARYEQYF	TGTGCCAGCAGCTTAATTGCTCGCTACGAGCAGTACTTC
NA	NA	TRBJ1-4	TRBV4-3	CASSLTPSAGEKLFF	TGCGCCAGCAGCTTGACCCCAAGCGCGGGGGAAAAACTGTTTTTT
once	TRBD1	TRBJ1-1	TRBV11-2	CASRDFQGVRERANTEAFF	TGTGCCAGCAGAGATTTTCAGGGGGTGAGGGAAAGAGCGAACACTGAAGCTTTCTTT
NA	TRBD2	TRBJ2-3	TRBV5-1	CASSGRLAGYTDTQYF	TGCGCCAGCAGCGGCCGACTAGCGGGATACACAGATACGCAGTATTTT
NA	NA	TRBJ2-7	TRBV18	CASSPPGQAGAYEQYF	TGTGCCAGCTCACCCCCCGGCCAGGCTGGGGCCTACGAGCAGTACTTC
NA	NA	TRBJ1-4	TRBV5-6	CASSLGGGERLFF	TGTGCCAGCAGCTTGGGCGGGGGAGAGAGACTGTTTTTT
NA	NA	TRBJ2-5	TRBV15	CATSRDRETQYF	TGTGCCACCAGCAGGGATAGGGAGACCCAGTACTTC
NA	NA	TRBJ2-3	TRBV4-1	CASSQDIGRGDTQYF	TGCGCCAGCAGCCAAGACATAGGGAGGGGGGATACGCAGTATTTT
NA	NA	TRBJ2-2	TRBV6-6	CASSSRKGTGELFF	TGTGCCAGCAGTTCCCGAAAAGGCACCGGGGAGCTGTTTTTT